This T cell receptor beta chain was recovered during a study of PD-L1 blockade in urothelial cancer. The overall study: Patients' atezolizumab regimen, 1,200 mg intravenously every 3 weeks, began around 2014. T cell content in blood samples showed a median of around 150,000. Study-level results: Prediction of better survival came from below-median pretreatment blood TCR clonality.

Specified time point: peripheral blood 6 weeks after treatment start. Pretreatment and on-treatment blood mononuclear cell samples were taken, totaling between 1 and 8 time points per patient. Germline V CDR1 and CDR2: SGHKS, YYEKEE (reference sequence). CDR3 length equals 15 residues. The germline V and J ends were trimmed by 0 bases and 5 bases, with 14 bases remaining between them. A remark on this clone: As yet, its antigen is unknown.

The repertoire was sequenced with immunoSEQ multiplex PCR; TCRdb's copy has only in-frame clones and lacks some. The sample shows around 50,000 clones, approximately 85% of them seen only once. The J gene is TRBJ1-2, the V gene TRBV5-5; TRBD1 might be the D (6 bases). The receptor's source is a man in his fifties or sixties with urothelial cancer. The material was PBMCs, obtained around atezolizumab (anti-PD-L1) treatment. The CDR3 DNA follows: TGTGCCAGCAGCTTGGAGCAGGGGAAACGTTATGGCTACACCTTC. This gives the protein CASSLEQGKRYGYTF.